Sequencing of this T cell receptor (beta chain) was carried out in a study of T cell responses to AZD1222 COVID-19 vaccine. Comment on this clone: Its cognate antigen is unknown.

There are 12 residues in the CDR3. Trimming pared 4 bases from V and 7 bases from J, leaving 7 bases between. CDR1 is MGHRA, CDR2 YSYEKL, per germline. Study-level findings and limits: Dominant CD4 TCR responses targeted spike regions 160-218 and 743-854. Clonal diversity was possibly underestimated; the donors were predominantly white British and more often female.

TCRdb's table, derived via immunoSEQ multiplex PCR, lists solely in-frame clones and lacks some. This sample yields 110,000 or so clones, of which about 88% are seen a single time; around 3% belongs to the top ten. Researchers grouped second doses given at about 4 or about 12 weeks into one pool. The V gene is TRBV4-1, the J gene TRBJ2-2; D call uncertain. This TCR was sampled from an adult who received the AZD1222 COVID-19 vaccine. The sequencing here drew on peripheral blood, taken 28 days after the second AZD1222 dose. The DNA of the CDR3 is TGCGCCAGCAGCCCCCAGAACGGGGAGCTGTTTTTT. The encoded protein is CASSPQNGELFF.